This T cell receptor beta chain was retrieved from a study of blood T cell repertoires in COVID-19. Study at large: The United States, Italy and Spain provided the acute and convalescent COVID-19 samples.

The table came from immunoSEQ multiplex PCR; TCRdb's copy has only in-frame clones and leaves some out. The data contain roughly 390,000 clones, around 85% of them singletons. The CDR3 totals 15 residues. V lost 1 base and J lost 5, with 12 bases in between. Germline V CDR1 and CDR2: SGHDN, FVKESK. V usage is TRBV14 and J usage is TRBJ2-1; possibly TRBD1 for D (5 bases). The sequenced sample consisted of peripheral blood. This TCR was sampled from a young woman with acute or convalescent COVID-19. CDR3 in amino acids: CASSQAQGRHNEQFF. The CDR3 DNA follows: TGTGCCAGCAGCCAAGCCCAGGGTAGGCACAATGAGCAGTTCTTC.